This record covers a single T cell receptor (beta chain). Runs used v3.0 of the immunoSEQ assay and were done at survey level. Repertoires were generated with immunoSEQ multiplex PCR, while TCRdb's copy carries only in-frame clones and drops some. The sample contains tens of thousands of clones, 75% to 85% of which appear only once. V dropped 5 bases and J dropped 6 bases, with 10 bases sitting between them. CDR1 and CDR2 from the germline V gene are MNHEY and SMNVEV (reference sequence). The length of the CDR3 is 13 residues. Specimens retained roughly 0.95-11 million cryopreserved PBMC preceding DNA extraction. These data are taken from a study of long-term antiretroviral therapy in people with HIV.

V is TRBV27 and J is TRBJ2-2, with D hard to call. The sequences come from unsorted PBMCs, collected 0.3 years after starting antiretroviral therapy. This TCR was sampled from a man in his forties or fifties with HIV. The CDR3 coding sequence is TGTGCCAGCAGTCCCAGCGCCGCCGGGGAGCTGTTTTTT. It is translated as CASSPSAAGELFF.